Presented here are 13 T cell receptor beta chains from one specimen sequenced in a study of glioma-infiltrating T cells after dendritic cell vaccination. Time point given: after dendritic cell vaccination, including at tumor progression/relapse. Sequencing was performed with immunoSEQ multiplex PCR; in TCRdb, only in-frame clones are kept and a portion is missing. Here the sample spans 75,000 to 95,000 clones, over 75% being singletons. Sequences were derived from blood, sampled after dendritic cell vaccination. Receptors originate from a human donor with glioblastoma.

The chain links TRBV27 to TRBJ2-7; 8 bases are a match to TRBD1. Germline lookup yields CDR1 MNHEY and CDR2 SMNVEV (reference sequence). This CDR3 spans 14 amino acids. With 5 bases clipped from V and 4 bases from J, the junction kept 7 bases outside the gene matches. The CDR3 DNA follows: TGTGCCAGCAGTAGGACAGGGATTCCTTACGAGCAGTACGTC. Amino acid sequence: CASSRTGIPYEQYV.

The genes are TRBV13 and TRBJ1-1; D is perhaps TRBD1 (5 bases). Trimming took off 1 base at V and 4 bases at J, with 7 bases between the two ends. Germline loops: CDR1 PRHDT, CDR2 FYEKMQ (reference sequence). The CDR3 runs 13 residues. CDR3 loop: CASSLEGITEAFF. The DNA for the CDR3 is TGTGCCAGCAGCTTAGAGGGGATCACTGAAGCTTTCTTT.

V usage is TRBV5-1 and J usage is TRBJ2-1; possibly TRBD2 for D (6 bases). Germline CDR1 SGHRS, CDR2 YFSETQ. Trimming removed 1 base at V and 7 bases at J, with 9 bases between. This CDR3 is built from 13 residues. The CDR3 DNA reads as TGCGCCAGCAGCTTGAGTAGCGGAAATGAGCAGTTCTTC. It yields the protein CASSLSSGNEQFF.

CDR3 in amino acids: CSAREADTQYF. The CDR3 DNA sequence: TGCAGTGCTAGGGAGGCGGATACGCAGTATTTT. V and J are TRBV20-1 and TRBJ2-3, with a weak D call TRBD2 (5 bases). Trimming removed 3 bases from V and 6 bases from J, with 7 bases in between. The germline V gene encodes CDR1 DFQATT and CDR2 SNEGSKA (reference sequence). The CDR3 is 11 residues long.

V gene TRBV4-1 combines with J gene TRBJ2-1; no clear D gene. V lost 1 base and J 0 bases, leaving 10 bases between the germline ends. Germline values: CDR1 MGHRA, CDR2 YSYEKL. The length of the CDR3 is 16 residues. For the CDR3, the DNA is TGCGCCAGCAGCCAAGTATCGAGTAGCTCCTACAATGAGCAGTTCTTC. It translates to CASSQVSSSSYNEQFF.

The CDR3 protein is CASSLVAGAYEQYF. CDR3 coding DNA: TGTGCCAGCAGCTTAGTCGCCGGAGCGTACGAGCAGTACTTC. This rearrangement joins TRBV7-9 to TRBJ2-7; D call uncertain. This CDR3 contains 14 residues. Germline V lookup: CDR1 SEHNR, CDR2 FQNEAQ (reference sequence). V was pared by 1 base and J by 4 bases, with 11 bases between.

This clone showed up just a few times. This chain connects TRBV6-1 to TRBJ1-1; D unclear. V lost 8 bases and J 1 base, leaving 11 bases between the germline ends. This CDR3 has 13 residues. Germline V CDR1 and CDR2: MNHNS, SASEGT. The CDR3 reads CASWEGKNTEAFF. DNA for the CDR3: TGTGCCAGCTGGGAGGGCAAGAACACTGAAGCTTTCTTT.

The rearrangement joins TRBV5-1 to TRBJ2-3, with 8 bases fitting TRBD1. The junction had 6 bases not matched to a gene; V was cut back by 3 bases and J by 6 bases. CDR3 length: 14 amino acids. Germline V gene sequence: CDR1 SGHRS, CDR2 YFSETQ. CDR3 coding DNA: TGCGCCAGCAGCTCGGACAGGGCTTTTGATACGCAGTATTTT. This encodes CASSSDRAFDTQYF.

This chain's CDR3 is CASSYTSRELGYGYTF. The DNA of the CDR3 is TGTGCCAGCAGTTACACCTCCAGGGAATTGGGCTATGGCTACACCTTC. The V call is TRBV6-5, the J call TRBJ1-2, with D perhaps TRBD1 (5 bases). The germline V gene encodes CDR1 MNHEY and CDR2 SVGAGI. The CDR3 totals 16 residues. V was clipped by 2 bases and J by 4 bases, with 17 bases between them.

The CDR3 DNA is TGTGCCAGCAGTTACGATGGTAGCGGCATCACCGGGGAGCTGTTTTTT. It is translated as CASSYDGSGITGELFF. The rearrangement uses TRBV6-5 and TRBJ2-2; D possibly corresponds to TRBD2 (6 bases). Germline V CDR1 and CDR2: MNHEY, SVGAGI. This CDR3 region has 16 residues. V was shortened by 2 bases and J by 4 bases, with 14 bases between the two germline ends.

This sequence joins TRBV5-8 and TRBJ1-4, with 9 bases that match TRBD1. With V trimmed by 4 bases and J by 2 bases, 6 bases remained unmatched. The CDR3 is made up of 16 amino acids. Germline lookup yields CDR1 SGHTS and CDR2 YDEGEE. This CDR3 reads CASSPGTGTTNEKLFF. CDR3 in DNA: TGTGCCAGCAGCCCCGGGACAGGGACGACTAATGAAAAACTGTTTTTT. Variable domain in full (rest from reference TRBV5-8 and TRBJ1-4): EAGVTQSPTHLIKTRGQQATLRCSPISGHTSVYWYQQALGLGLQFLLWYDEGEERNRGNFPPRFSGRQFPNYSSELNVNALELEDSALYLCASSPGTGTTNEKLFFGSGTQLSVL.

J is TRBJ1-2 and V is TRBV6-1, with D perhaps matching TRBD1 (5 bases). Germline CDR1 and CDR2: MNHNS and SASEGT. V was trimmed by 2 bases and J by 4 bases, leaving 14 bases between them. CDR3 length: 15 amino acids. CDR3 DNA: TGTGCCAGCAGTGAAAGGGCGACAGTTTCCTATGGCTACACCTTC. Its translation: CASSERATVSYGYTF.

This clone is deemed medium-sized. J is TRBJ1-2 and V is TRBV5-5; weak D call: TRBD1 (6 bases). V was pared by 4 bases and J by 2 bases, with 12 bases between. Germline V lookup: CDR1 SGHKS, CDR2 YYEKEE (reference sequence). This CDR3 is 14 amino acids long. In DNA form, the CDR3 reads TGTGCCAGCAGCGGGCTCGACAGGAACTATGGCTACACCTTC. Protein sequence: CASSGLDRNYGYTF.